These 17 T cell receptor beta chains were all obtained from the same sample, sequenced in a study of blood T cell repertoires in COVID-19. The data were produced by immunoSEQ multiplex PCR, yet TCRdb's version contains in-frame clones alone and is incomplete. The repertoire consists of 45,000 to 50,000 clones, with 65% to 85% occurring once and the leading ten covering about 19%. The sequenced sample consisted of peripheral blood. These receptors were obtained from a human donor with active or convalescent COVID-19. The donor label of this sample is uncertain.

The CDR3, as DNA: TGTGCCAGCAGACATCCGGGATCTCATCCGGGCGAGCAGTACTTC. It translates to CASRHPGSHPGEQYF. V is TRBV5-5 and J is TRBJ2-7; a possible D gene is TRBD2 (5 bases). Germline assignment: CDR1 SGHKS and CDR2 YYEKEE (reference sequence). The CDR3 runs to 15 residues. V was cut by 5 bases and J by 6 bases, with 21 bases left in between. Complete variable domain (other parts from reference TRBV5-5 and TRBJ2-7): DAGVTQSPTHLIKTRGQQVTLRCSPISGHKSVSWYQQVLGQGPQFIFQYYEKEERGRGNFPDRFSARQFPNYSSELNVNALLLGDSALYLCASRHPGSHPGEQYFGPGTRLTVT.

This chain connects TRBV6-5 to TRBJ2-7; D remains ambiguous. The CDR3 totals 15 residues. From germline, CDR1 is MNHEY and CDR2 SVGAGI. V was trimmed by 6 bases and J by 1 base, leaving 16 bases between them. The CDR3 DNA reads TGTGCCAGCAGAGCCGCGGAGTCCTTTTCCTACGAGCAGTACTTC. Translated: CASRAAESFSYEQYF.

The V and J genes are TRBV2 and TRBJ2-7; 14 bases line up with TRBD2. This CDR3 spans 16 amino acids. The J segment lost 1 base and the V segment lost 5 bases, leaving 4 bases of the junction unmatched. CDR1 is SNHLY, CDR2 FYNNEI, per germline. CDR3 loop: CASSPGTSGSSYEQYF. As DNA, the CDR3 is TGTGCCAGCAGTCCCGGGACTAGCGGGAGTTCCTACGAGCAGTACTTC.

This chain uses TRBV6-5 with TRBJ1-1; D gene ambiguous. The CDR3 has 10 residues. Trimming took off 6 bases at V and 7 bases at J, with 6 bases between the two ends. The germline V gene encodes CDR1 MNHEY and CDR2 SVGAGI. The CDR3 coding sequence is TGTGCCAGCAGAGAGATTGAAGCTTTCTTT. Protein product: CASREIEAFF.

The rearrangement uses TRBV29-1 and TRBJ1-2; 7 nucleotides align to TRBD1. Germline loops: CDR1 SQVTM, CDR2 ANQGSEA. V lost 6 bases and J lost 5; bases outside the gene matches: 9. This CDR3 contains 13 residues. The CDR3 DNA follows: TGCAGCGTCATGAGGGGGCAAGGGTATGGCTACACCTTC. This sequence encodes CSVMRGQGYGYTF.

The chain combines TRBV4-2 with TRBJ1-6; the D is unclear. The CDR3 sequence is 15 residues long. Trimming cost V 0 bases and J 8 bases, with 11 bases left between them. Germline V gene sequence: CDR1 LGHNA, CDR2 YNFKEQ. CDR3 sequence: CASSQEVRSDSPLHF. For the CDR3, the DNA is TGTGCCAGCAGCCAAGAGGTCAGGTCGGATTCACCCCTCCACTTT.

The chain recombines TRBV30 with TRBJ2-7; 8 nucleotides match TRBD1. J lost 5 bases, V lost 5 bases, and 11 bases had no gene match. The CDR3 runs 14 residues. Germline CDR1 and CDR2: GTSNPN and SVGIG (reference sequence). CDR3 region: CAWQDFRGLDEQYF. In nucleotides, the CDR3 is TGTGCCTGGCAAGATTTCAGGGGGCTCGACGAGCAGTACTTC.

This clone was seen just once. The chain is built from TRBV5-1 and TRBJ1-6, with TRBD1 identical over 7 bases. Germline V gives CDR1 SGHRS, CDR2 YFSETQ. J was trimmed by 0 bases and V by 0 bases; bases with no gene match: 9. This CDR3 is 19 amino acids long. This CDR3 is CASSLASRGNGSYNSPLHF. The CDR3 nucleotides read TGCGCCAGCAGCTTGGCAAGCAGGGGGAATGGCTCCTATAATTCACCCCTCCACTTT.

In this sample, this clone turned up once. The V and J genes are TRBV12-3 or TRBV12-4 and TRBJ1-5; D uncertain. Deletions cut 3 bases from V and 0 bases from J, with 3 bases between. The CDR3 runs to 13 residues. CDR3 DNA sequence: TGTGCCAGCAGTTTTTATAGCAATCAGCCCCAGCATTTT. Translated, it gives CASSFYSNQPQHF.

The rearrangement links TRBV25-1 to TRBJ2-3, with a weak D call TRBD1 (6 bases). V shed 5 bases and J shed 5 bases, with 14 bases lying between them. Germline CDR1 reads MGHDK; CDR2 reads SYGVNS. CDR3 length: 14 amino acids. The CDR3, as DNA: TGTGCCAGCAGTACACGGACAGTTCAAGATACGCAGTATTTT. Amino acids: CASSTRTVQDTQYF.

The chain combines TRBV19 with TRBJ2-7; 16 bases align to TRBD2. The trim removed 0 bases at V and 6 bases at J, leaving 8 bases unmatched. CDR1 and CDR2 (germline): LNHDA, SQIVND (reference sequence). This CDR3 is 18 amino acids long. CDR3 sequence (DNA): TGTGCCAGTAGTATAGATTCCGGGACTAGCGGGAGGGCCCTCGAGCAGTACTTC. This encodes CASSIDSGTSGRALEQYF.

V and J are TRBV19 and TRBJ1-5, with a possible D match to TRBD1 (6 bases). CDR3 length: 13 residues. The germline V gene has CDR1 LNHDA and CDR2 SQIVND (reference sequence). Between the trimmed V and J ends, which lost 9 bases and 5 bases, there was a span of 14 bases. The CDR3 DNA is TGTGCCAGCAAGCGGGGGCTGGATCAGCCCCAGCATTTT. The encoded protein is CASKRGLDQPQHF. Based on the CDR3 plus reference TRBV19 and TRBJ1-5, the full variable domain is DGGITQSPKYLFRKEGQNVTLSCEQNLNHDAMYWYRQDPGQGLRLIYYSQIVNDFQKGDIAEGYSVSREKKESFPLTVTSAQKNPTAFYLCASKRGLDQPQHFGDGTRLSIL.

The chain carries TRBV30 and TRBJ1-2, with D uncertain. From germline, CDR1 is GTSNPN and CDR2 SVGIG (reference sequence). The CDR3 has 12 amino acids. The germline V and J ends were trimmed by 2 bases and 2 bases, with 6 bases remaining between them. CDR3 nucleotides: TGTGCCTGGAGTACCGGGAACTATGGCTACACCTTC. Protein: CAWSTGNYGYTF. Full variable domain (remainder filled in from reference TRBV30 and TRBJ1-2): SQTIHQWPATLVQPVGSPLSLECTVEGTSNPNLYWYRQAAGRGLQLLFYSVGIGQISSEVPQNLSASRPQDRQFILSSKKLLLSDSGFYLCAWSTGNYGYTFGSGTRLTVV.

The CDR3 DNA reads as TGTGCCAGCTCACCACTTAAGGGGCAGGGGGTTGGACTAGCGGGAGTCGGAAGGAACAATGAGCAGTTCTTC. Amino acid sequence: CASSPLKGQGVGLAGVGRNNEQFF. The genes are TRBV18 and TRBJ2-1; 13 nucleotides line up with TRBD2. The V segment lost 1 base and the J segment 5 bases; nucleotides outside the gene matches: 26. The CDR3 loop spans 24 amino acids. Germline CDR1 reads KGHSH; CDR2 reads LQKENI.

The chain couples TRBV4-1 to TRBJ1-1, with 8 bases matching TRBD1. The CDR3 has 14 amino acids. Germline lookup yields CDR1 MGHRA and CDR2 YSYEKL. The junction had 11 bases not matched to a gene; V was cut back by 4 bases and J by 10 bases. CDR3 loop: CASSLGQGLRGAFF. In DNA form, the CDR3 reads TGCGCCAGCAGCCTTGGACAGGGCCTTAGGGGAGCTTTCTTT.

This clone was seen ten or more times. The V call is TRBV30, the J call TRBJ2-1, with 10 bases that match TRBD2. The germline V gene encodes CDR1 GTSNPN and CDR2 SVGIG (reference sequence). Trimming took 5 bases from V and 2 from J; bases not matched to a gene: 9. The CDR3 spans 16 residues. CDR3 residues: CAWLPPLAGAYNEQFF. The CDR3 DNA is TGTGCCTGGCTTCCCCCGCTAGCGGGAGCCTACAATGAGCAGTTCTTC.

This clone was seen only a few times. The gene calls are TRBV6-2 or TRBV6-3 and TRBJ1-5; D is perhaps TRBD1 (5 bases). V was trimmed by 5 bases and J by 6 bases, leaving 23 bases between them. Germline V CDR1 and CDR2: MNHEY, SVGEGT. CDR3 length: 17 residues. CDR3 in DNA: TGTGCCAGCAGTCCCCACCCGCGCCGACAGTCTTTTCAGCCCCAGCATTTT. This gives the protein CASSPHPRRQSFQPQHF.